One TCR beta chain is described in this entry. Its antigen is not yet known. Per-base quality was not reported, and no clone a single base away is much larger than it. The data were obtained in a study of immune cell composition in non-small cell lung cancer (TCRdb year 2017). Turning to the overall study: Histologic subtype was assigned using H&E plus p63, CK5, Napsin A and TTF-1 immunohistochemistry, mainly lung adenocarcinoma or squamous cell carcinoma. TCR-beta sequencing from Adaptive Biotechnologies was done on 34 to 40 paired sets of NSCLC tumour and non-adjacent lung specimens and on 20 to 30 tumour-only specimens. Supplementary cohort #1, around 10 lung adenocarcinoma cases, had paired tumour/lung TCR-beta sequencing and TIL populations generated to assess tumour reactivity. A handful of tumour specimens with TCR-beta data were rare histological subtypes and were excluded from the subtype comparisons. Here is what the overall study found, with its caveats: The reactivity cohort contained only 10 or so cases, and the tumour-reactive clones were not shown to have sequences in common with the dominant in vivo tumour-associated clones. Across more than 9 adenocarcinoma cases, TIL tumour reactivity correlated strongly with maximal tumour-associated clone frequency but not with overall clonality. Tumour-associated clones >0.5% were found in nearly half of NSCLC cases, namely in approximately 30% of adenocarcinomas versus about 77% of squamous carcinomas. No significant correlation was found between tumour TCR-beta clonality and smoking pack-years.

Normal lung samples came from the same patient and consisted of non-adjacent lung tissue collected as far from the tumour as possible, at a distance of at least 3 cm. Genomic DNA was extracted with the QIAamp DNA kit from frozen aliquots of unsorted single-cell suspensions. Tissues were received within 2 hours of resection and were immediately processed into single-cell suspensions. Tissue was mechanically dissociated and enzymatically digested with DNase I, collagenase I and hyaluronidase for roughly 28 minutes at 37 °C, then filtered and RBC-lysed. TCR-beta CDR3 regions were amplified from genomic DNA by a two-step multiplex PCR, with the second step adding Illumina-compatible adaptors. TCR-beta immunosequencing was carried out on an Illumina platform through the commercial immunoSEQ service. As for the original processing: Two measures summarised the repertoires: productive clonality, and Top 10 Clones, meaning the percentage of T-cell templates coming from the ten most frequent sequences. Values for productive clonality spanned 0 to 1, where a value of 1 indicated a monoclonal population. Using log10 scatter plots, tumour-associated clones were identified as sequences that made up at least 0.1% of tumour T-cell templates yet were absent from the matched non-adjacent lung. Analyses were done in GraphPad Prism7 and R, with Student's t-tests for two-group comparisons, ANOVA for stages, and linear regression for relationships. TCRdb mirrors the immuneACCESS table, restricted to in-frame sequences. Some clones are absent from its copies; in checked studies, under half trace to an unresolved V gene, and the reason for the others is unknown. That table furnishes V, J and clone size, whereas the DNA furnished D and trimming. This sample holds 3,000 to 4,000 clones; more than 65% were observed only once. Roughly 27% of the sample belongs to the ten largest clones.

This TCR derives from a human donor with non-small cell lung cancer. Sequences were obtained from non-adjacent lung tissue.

The CDR3 corresponds to CASSQEWRGRVFF. In nucleotide form, the sequence is TGCGCCAGCAGCCAAGAGTGGAGGGGCCGAGTTTTCTTT. The V gene is TRBV4-3 and the J gene is TRBJ1-1; a tentative D call is TRBD1 (5 bases match). From its cysteine to its phenylalanine, the CDR3 spans 13 amino acids. Only the CDR3 region is kept as DNA, spanning 39 bases read in frame from base 1. As encoded in the germline V gene, CDR1 is LGHNA while CDR2 is YSLEER. V loses 0 bases, J loses 13 bases, and the germline ends lie 15 bases apart.